This TCR beta chain was captured in a study of shared clonotypes between healthy human individuals. Germline CDR1 reads SGHTA; CDR2 reads FQGNSA. This CDR3 is 15 amino acids long. The ends were cut back, 0 bases at V and 5 bases at J, with 14 bases in the middle. As for this clone: Its matching antigen is unknown.

Methods used by the authors: ImmunoSEQ output lacked quality scores and full-length reads, limiting matched filtering. The table came from immunoSEQ multiplex PCR; TCRdb's copy has only in-frame clones and leaves some out. V, J and clone size are taken as reported in that table, and D and trimming were inferred from the DNA itself. The sample gives some 1.1 million clones, around three quarters of which show up once; approximately 0.9% is in the top ten. General study findings and limits: Estimated clonotype richness was generally higher in naive than memory subsets. Clonotypes that were shared across four donors made up approximately 5.1% of naive CD4 clonotypes.

The J gene is TRBJ2-7, the V gene TRBV7-2; D uncertain. This clonotype was obtained from a man between 18 and 29 years old in good health. Some clones in this sample may be carry-over from other donors' samples. The sequenced material came from memory CD4+ T cells from PBMCs. Specified subset: CD45RA-negative fraction. The CDR3 spells CASSLASLLPHEQYF. The CDR3 nucleotides are TGTGCCAGCAGCTTAGCATCCCTACTCCCCCACGAGCAGTACTTC. Full variable domain (rest looked up from reference TRBV7-2 and TRBJ2-7): GAGVSQSPSNKVTEKGKDVELRCDPISGHTALYWYRQSLGQGLEFLIYFQGNSAPDKSGLPSDRFSAERTGGSVSTLTIQRTQQEDSAVYLCASSLASLLPHEQYFGPGTRLTVT.